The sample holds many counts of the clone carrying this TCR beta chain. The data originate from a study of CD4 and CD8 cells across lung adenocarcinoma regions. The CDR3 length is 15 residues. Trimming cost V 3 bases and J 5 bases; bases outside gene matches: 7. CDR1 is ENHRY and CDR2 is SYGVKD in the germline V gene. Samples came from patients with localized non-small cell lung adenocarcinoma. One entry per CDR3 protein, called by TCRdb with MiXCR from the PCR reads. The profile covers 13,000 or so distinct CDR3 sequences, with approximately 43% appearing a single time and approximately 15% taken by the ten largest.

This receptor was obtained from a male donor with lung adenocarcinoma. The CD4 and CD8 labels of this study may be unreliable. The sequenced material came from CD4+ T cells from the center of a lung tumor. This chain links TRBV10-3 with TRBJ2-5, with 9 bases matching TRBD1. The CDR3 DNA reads TGTGCCATCAGTGAAAAGACAGGGGGAGGGGAGACCCAGTACTTC. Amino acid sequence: CAISEKTGGGETQYF.